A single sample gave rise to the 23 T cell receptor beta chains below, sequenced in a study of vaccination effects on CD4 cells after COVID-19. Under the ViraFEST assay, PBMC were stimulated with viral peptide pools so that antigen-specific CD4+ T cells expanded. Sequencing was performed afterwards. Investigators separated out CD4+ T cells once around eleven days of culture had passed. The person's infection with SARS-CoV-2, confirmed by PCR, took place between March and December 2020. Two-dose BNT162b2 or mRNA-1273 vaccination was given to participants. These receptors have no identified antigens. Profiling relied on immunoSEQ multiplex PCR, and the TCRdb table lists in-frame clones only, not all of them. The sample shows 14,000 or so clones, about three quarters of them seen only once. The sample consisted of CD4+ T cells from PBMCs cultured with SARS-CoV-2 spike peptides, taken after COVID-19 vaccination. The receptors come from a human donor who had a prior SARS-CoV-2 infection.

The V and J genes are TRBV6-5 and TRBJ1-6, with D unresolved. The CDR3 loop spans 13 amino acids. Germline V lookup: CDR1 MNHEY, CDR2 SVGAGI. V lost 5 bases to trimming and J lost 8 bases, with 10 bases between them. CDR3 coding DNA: TGTGCCAGCAGTCAACTAAGGGATTCACCCCTCCACTTT. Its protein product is CASSQLRDSPLHF.

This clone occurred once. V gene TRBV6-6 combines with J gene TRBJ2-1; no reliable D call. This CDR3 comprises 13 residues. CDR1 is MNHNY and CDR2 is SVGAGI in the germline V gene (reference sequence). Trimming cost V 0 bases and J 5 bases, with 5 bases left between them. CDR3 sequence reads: CASSYSLNNEQFF. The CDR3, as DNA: TGTGCCAGCAGTTACTCCCTAAACAATGAGCAGTTCTTC.

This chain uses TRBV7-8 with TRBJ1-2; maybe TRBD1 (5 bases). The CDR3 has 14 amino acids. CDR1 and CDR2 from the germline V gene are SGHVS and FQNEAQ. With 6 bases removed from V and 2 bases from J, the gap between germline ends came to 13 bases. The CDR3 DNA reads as TGTGCCAGCAGGCCCGGGACGGTCAACTATGGCTACACCTTC. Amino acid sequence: CASRPGTVNYGYTF.

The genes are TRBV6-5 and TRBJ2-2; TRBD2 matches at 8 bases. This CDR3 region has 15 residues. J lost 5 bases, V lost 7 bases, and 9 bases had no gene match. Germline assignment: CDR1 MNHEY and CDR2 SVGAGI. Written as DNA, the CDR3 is TGTGCCAGCACTAAAAGGACTAGCAGAACCGGGGAGCTGTTTTTT. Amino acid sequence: CASTKRTSRTGELFF.

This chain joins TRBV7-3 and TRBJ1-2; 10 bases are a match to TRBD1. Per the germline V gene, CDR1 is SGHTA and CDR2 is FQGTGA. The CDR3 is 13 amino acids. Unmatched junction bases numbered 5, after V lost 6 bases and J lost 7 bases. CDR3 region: CASSRTGGAGYTF. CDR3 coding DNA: TGTGCCAGCAGTAGGACAGGGGGGGCTGGCTACACCTTC.

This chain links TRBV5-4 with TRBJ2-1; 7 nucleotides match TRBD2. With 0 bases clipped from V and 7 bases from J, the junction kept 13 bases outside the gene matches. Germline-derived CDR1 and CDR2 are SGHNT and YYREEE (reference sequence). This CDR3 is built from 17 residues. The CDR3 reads CASSLDFRGRAVNEQFF. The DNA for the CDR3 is TGTGCCAGCAGCTTGGATTTTCGGGGGAGGGCCGTAAATGAGCAGTTCTTC.

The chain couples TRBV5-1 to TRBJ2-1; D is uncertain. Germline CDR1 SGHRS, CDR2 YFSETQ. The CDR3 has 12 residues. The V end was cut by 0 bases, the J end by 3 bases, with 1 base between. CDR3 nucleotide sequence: TGCGCCAGCAGCTTGGACTACAATGAGCAGTTCTTC. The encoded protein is CASSLDYNEQFF.

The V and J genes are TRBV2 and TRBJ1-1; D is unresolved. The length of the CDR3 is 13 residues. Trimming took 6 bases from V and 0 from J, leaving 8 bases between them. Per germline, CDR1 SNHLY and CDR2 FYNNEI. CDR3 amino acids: CASRRGMNTEAFF. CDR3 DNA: TGTGCCAGCAGGCGCGGCATGAACACTGAAGCTTTCTTT.

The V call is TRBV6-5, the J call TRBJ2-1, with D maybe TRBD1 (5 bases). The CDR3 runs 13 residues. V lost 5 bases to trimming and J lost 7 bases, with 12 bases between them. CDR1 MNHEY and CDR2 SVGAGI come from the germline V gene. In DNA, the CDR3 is TGTGCCAGCAGTAGGGGTCGATGGAATGAGCAGTTCTTC. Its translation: CASSRGRWNEQFF.

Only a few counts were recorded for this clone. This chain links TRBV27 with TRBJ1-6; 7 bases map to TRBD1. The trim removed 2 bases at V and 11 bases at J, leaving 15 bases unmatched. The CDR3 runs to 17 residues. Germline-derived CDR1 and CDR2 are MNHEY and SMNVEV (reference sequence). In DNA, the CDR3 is TGTGCCAGCAGTTTAGGGTCGAGGGACAGACTATACCCACCCCTCCACTTT. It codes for CASSLGSRDRLYPPLHF.

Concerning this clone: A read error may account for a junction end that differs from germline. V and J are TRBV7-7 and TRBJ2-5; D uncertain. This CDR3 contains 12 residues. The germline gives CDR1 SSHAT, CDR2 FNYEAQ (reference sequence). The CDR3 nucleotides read TGTGCTAGCAGCGCCGACCAAGAGACCCAGTACTTC. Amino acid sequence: CASSADQETQYF.

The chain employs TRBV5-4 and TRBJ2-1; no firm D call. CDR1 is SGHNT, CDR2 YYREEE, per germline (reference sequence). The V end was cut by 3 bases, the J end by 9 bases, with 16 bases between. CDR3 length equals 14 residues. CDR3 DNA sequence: TGTGCCAGCAGCTCGGCTGTTCAGTTATCTGAGCAGTTCTTC. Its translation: CASSSAVQLSEQFF.

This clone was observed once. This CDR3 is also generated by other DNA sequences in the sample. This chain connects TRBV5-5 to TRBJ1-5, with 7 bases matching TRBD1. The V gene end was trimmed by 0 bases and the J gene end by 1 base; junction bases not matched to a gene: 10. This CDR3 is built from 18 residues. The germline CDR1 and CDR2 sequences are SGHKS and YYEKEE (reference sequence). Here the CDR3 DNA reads TGTGCCAGCAGCTTGGGACAGGGTATGGGCGGGAGCAATCAGCCCCAGCATTTT. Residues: CASSLGQGMGGSNQPQHF.

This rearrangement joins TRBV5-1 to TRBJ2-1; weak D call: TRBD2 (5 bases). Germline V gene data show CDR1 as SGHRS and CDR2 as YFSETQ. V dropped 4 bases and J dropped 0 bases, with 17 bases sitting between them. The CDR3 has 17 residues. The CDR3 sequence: CASSLGRLGSSYNEQFF. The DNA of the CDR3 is TGCGCCAGCAGCCTTGGCAGGCTAGGGAGCTCCTACAATGAGCAGTTCTTC.

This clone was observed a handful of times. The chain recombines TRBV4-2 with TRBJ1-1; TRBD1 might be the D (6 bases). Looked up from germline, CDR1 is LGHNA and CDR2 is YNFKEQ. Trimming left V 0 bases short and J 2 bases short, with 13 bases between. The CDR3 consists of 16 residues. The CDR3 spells CASSQDATGANTEAFF. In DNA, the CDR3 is TGTGCCAGCAGCCAAGATGCGACAGGTGCTAACACTGAAGCTTTCTTT.

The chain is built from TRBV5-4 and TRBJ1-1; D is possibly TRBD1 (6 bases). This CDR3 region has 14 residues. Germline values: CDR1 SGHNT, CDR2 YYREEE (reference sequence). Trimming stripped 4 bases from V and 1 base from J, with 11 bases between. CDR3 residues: CASSRQGRNTEAFF. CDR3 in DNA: TGTGCCAGCAGCCGCCAGGGGAGGAACACTGAAGCTTTCTTT.

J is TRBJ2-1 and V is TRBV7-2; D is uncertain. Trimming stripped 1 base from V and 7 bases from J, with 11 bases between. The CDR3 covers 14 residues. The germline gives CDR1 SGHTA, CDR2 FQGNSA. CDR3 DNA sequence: TGTGCCAGCAGCTTAGTCCTTGGCGGTAATGAGCAGTTCTTC. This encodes CASSLVLGGNEQFF.

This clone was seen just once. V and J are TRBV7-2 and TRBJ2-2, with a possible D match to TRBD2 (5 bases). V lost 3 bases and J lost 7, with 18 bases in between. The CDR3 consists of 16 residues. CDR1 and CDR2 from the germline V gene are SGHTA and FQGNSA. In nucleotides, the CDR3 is TGTGCCAGCAGCTTCGATTCCGGGGTTTTTGGCGGGGAGCTGTTTTTT. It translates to CASSFDSGVFGGELFF.

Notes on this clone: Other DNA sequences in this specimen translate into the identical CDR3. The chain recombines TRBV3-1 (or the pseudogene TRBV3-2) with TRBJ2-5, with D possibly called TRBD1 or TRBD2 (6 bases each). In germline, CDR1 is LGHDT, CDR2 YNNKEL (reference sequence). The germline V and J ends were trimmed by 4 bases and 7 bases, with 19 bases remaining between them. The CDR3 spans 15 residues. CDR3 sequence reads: CASSPIPGAGGTQYF. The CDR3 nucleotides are TGTGCCAGCAGCCCCATCCCAGGGGCCGGGGGGACCCAGTACTTC.

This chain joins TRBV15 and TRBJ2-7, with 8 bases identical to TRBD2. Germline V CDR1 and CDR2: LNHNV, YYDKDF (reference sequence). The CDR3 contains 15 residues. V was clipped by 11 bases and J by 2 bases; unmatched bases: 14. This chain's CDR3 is CAAVSGGEGTYEQYF. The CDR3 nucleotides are TGTGCCGCCGTATCGGGGGGGGAGGGAACCTACGAGCAGTACTTC.

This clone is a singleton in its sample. The CDR3: CASSPPGLAGVRETQYF. DNA of the CDR3: TGTGCCAGCAGCCCCCCGGGACTAGCGGGAGTTAGAGAGACCCAGTACTTC. V gene TRBV7-6 combines with J gene TRBJ2-5; 14 nucleotides line up with TRBD2. The germline V gene has CDR1 SGHVS and CDR2 FNYEAQ. V was clipped by 5 bases and J by 4 bases; unmatched bases: 9. This CDR3 contains 17 residues.

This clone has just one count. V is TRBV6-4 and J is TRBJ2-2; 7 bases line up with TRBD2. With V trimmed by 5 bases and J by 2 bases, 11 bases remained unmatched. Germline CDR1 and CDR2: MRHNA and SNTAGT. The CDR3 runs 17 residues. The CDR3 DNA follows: TGTGCCAGCAGTAGATTCCCTAGCGGAAACAACACCGGGGAGCTGTTTTTT. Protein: CASSRFPSGNNTGELFF.

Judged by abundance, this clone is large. The DNA for the CDR3 is TGCGCCAGCAGCCCCCGGACAGCGAGCACTGAAGCTTTCTTT. It is translated as CASSPRTASTEAFF. The chain is built from TRBV5-1 and TRBJ1-1, with a tentative D call TRBD1 (6 bases). CDR1 and CDR2 (germline): SGHRS, YFSETQ. CDR3 length equals 14 residues. The germline V and J ends were trimmed by 4 bases and 4 bases, with 14 bases remaining between them.